This T cell receptor beta chain appears in the sequencing data of a study of cytotoxic CD8 clonotypes in ibrutinib-treated CLL. The study, taken as a whole, reports: Clonality at baseline surpassed age-matched healthy donors and tracked circulating CD8+ T-cell counts.

As concerns this clone: Its matching antigen is unknown.

V lost 7 bases, J lost 5 bases, and 8 bases lay in between. The CDR3 is 11 residues long. Germline CDR1 and CDR2: MNHNS and SASEGT. Generated by immunoSEQ multiplex PCR, the TCRdb table keeps only in-frame clones and is missing some. The data contain some 50,000 clones, 56% of them singletons. The source of this sequence is a human donor with chronic lymphocytic leukemia. The gene calls are TRBV6-1 and TRBJ1-2, with D possibly matching TRBD1 (5 bases). The sequences come from PBMCs, collected after 24 months of ibrutinib treatment. The CDR3 reads CASTGGYGYTF. CDR3 coding DNA: TGTGCCAGCACGGGGGGATATGGCTACACCTTC.